A selection of T cell receptor beta chains follows, all from one sample in a study of T-cell memory formation after mild COVID-19. TCRdb called the 5' RACE reads again in MiXCR, with one record for every CDR3 protein. In the table there are around 250,000 distinct CDR3 sequences, more than 8% of which are singletons. The sequenced material came from PBMCs or a T cell subset sorted from them (not recorded which). These TCRs come from a man aged 18 to 30 who had mild COVID-19 (a few samples of this study predate the infection). Cell type and time point are not known. Both conserved end residues are part of each CDR3. The D gene is left open where the match is weak. Clone size, where shown, is once, few, many, or a class for clones that have expanded.

len,j_gene,abundance,d_gene,v_gene,CDR3aa,CDR3nt
14,TRBJ2-3,-,-,TRBV7-3,CASSLGSEPDTQYF,TGTGCCAGCAGCTTAGGGTCAGAACCAGATACGCAGTATTTT
14,TRBJ1-6,-,TRBD1,TRBV5-8,CASSIRQGPSPLHF,TGTGCCAGCAGCATTAGACAGGGCCCTTCACCCCTCCACTTT
16,TRBJ2-3,few,TRBD2,TRBV12-3/TRBV12-4,CASSFTSGGARSTQYF,TGTGCCAGCAGTTTTACTAGCGGGGGGGCGAGGAGTACGCAGTATTTT
14,TRBJ2-3,many,-,TRBV5-1,CASRVSPPTDTQYF,TGCGCCAGCAGGGTCAGCCCACCCACAGATACGCAGTATTTT
13,TRBJ1-2,few,-,TRBV7-2,CASSLGRGLGYTF,TGTGCCAGCAGCTTAGGGCGGGGGCTTGGCTACACCTTC
17,TRBJ2-2,few,TRBD1,TRBV7-6,CASSSSGQGRRTGELFF,TGTGCCAGCAGCTCCTCGGGACAGGGTCGTCGCACCGGGGAGCTGTTTTTT
16,TRBJ2-1,many,-,TRBV5-6,CASSLGAGSSYNEQFF,TGTGCCAGCAGCTTGGGTGCGGGAAGCTCCTACAATGAGCAGTTCTTC
13,TRBJ1-2,many,TRBD1,TRBV20-1,CSAPDRDLYGYTF,TGCAGTGCTCCCGACAGGGACCTCTATGGCTACACCTTC
16,TRBJ2-3,few,-,TRBV4-2,CATTPGGRGTSDTQYF,TGTGCCACCACCCCCGGGGGGCGGGGGACTTCGGATACGCAGTATTTT
15,TRBJ2-2,few,-,TRBV7-9,CASSPGLANTGELFF,TGTGCCAGCAGTCCGGGACTCGCGAACACCGGGGAGCTGTTTTTT
16,TRBJ2-1,-,-,TRBV7-3,CASSPTPVLTYNEQFF,TGTGCCAGCAGTCCCACACCGGTACTGACGTACAATGAGCAGTTCTTC
15,TRBJ2-3,few,TRBD2,TRBV20-1,CSAPGLAGGVDTQYF,TGCAGTGCTCCGGGACTAGCGGGGGGGGTGGATACGCAGTATTTT
16,TRBJ2-6,-,TRBD1,TRBV7-6,CASRHIRGPGANVLTF,TGTGCCAGCAGACACATCAGGGGGCCTGGGGCCAACGTCCTGACTTTC
15,TRBJ1-3,-,TRBD1,TRBV12-5,CASGSTGEAGNTIYF,TGTGCTAGTGGTTCGACAGGGGAAGCTGGAAACACCATATATTTT
12,TRBJ2-4,few,-,TRBV20-1,CSVRGSGNIQYF,TGCAGTGTGAGAGGGTCGGGAAACATTCAGTACTTC
15,TRBJ1-5,once,-,TRBV2,CASSEALGRNQPQHF,TGTGCCAGCAGTGAAGCGCTAGGGCGCAATCAGCCCCAGCATTTT
15,TRBJ1-2,few,-,TRBV6-2/TRBV6-3,CASSYERGQIYGYTF,TGTGCCAGCAGTTATGAACGTGGACAGATCTATGGCTACACCTTC
13,TRBJ1-1,-,-,TRBV19,CASSMLLNTEAFF,TGTGCCAGTAGTATGCTATTGAACACTGAAGCTTTCTTT
12,TRBJ1-2,many,-,TRBV18,CASSPGQWGFTF,TGTGCCAGCTCACCCGGACAGTGGGGTTTCACCTTC
14,TRBJ2-7,few,-,TRBV5-1,CASSRSSRSYEQYF,TGCGCCAGCAGCCGGTCTTCCCGGTCCTACGAGCAGTACTTC
16,TRBJ2-5,few,-,TRBV3-1,CASSEIRGIPPETQYF,TGTGCCAGCAGCGAGATCCGGGGGATCCCTCCCGAGACCCAGTACTTC
18,TRBJ2-6,few,TRBD1,TRBV4-1,CASSRGTGLSSGANVLTF,TGCGCCAGCAGCCGTGGGACAGGCCTTAGCTCTGGGGCCAACGTCCTGACTTTC
14,TRBJ2-1,few,-,TRBV7-3,CASRADQTRNEQFF,TGTGCCAGCAGGGCGGACCAAACGAGGAATGAGCAGTTCTTC
15,TRBJ2-1,-,TRBD2,TRBV24-1,CATSDPTSGGPEQFF,TGTGCCACCAGTGATCCGACTAGCGGGGGACCTGAGCAGTTCTTC
16,TRBJ1-2,many,-,TRBV4-3,CASSQDPPGANYGYTF,TGCGCCAGCAGCCAAGATCCCCCGGGGGCAAATTATGGCTACACCTTC
15,TRBJ2-1,-,TRBD2,TRBV4-2,CASSRSIAGLSEQFF,TGTGCCAGCAGCCGTTCTATAGCGGGCTTAAGTGAGCAGTTCTTC
15,TRBJ2-2,-,-,TRBV15,CATRNPSYNTGELFF,TGTGCCACCCGCAACCCCTCCTACAATACCGGGGAGCTGTTTTTT
16,TRBJ2-5,-,TRBD2,TRBV7-9,CASSLELAGIQETQYF,TGTGCCAGCAGCTTAGAACTAGCGGGGATCCAAGAGACCCAGTACTTC
11,TRBJ2-7,-,-,TRBV6-6,CASSYRVKQYF,TGTGCCAGCAGTTACAGGGTCAAGCAGTACTTC
12,TRBJ2-1,few,-,TRBV3-1,CASSFPRNEQFF,TGTGCCAGCAGCTTCCCACGCAATGAGCAGTTCTTC
12,TRBJ1-1,many,-,TRBV12-3/TRBV12-4,CASSIKSPEAFF,TGTGCCAGCAGCATCAAGAGCCCTGAAGCTTTCTTT
12,TRBJ1-3,many,-,TRBV4-3,CASSPSGNTIYF,TGCGCCAGCAGCCCCTCTGGAAACACCATATATTTT
15,TRBJ2-7,few,-,TRBV7-9,CASSLTGFVRYEQYF,TGTGCCAGCAGCTTAACAGGGTTTGTACGATACGAGCAGTACTTC
17,TRBJ2-6,-,TRBD1,TRBV3-1,CASSHDRGHFGANVLTF,TGTGCCAGCAGCCACGACAGGGGGCACTTTGGGGCCAACGTCCTGACTTTC
14,TRBJ2-2,few,-,TRBV7-3,CASSSNWDDGELFF,TGTGCCAGCAGCTCGAATTGGGATGACGGGGAGCTGTTTTTT
16,TRBJ2-1,once,TRBD2,TRBV13,CASSWAGLAEENEQFF,TGTGCCAGCAGCTGGGCGGGACTAGCGGAAGAAAATGAGCAGTTCTTC
15,TRBJ2-1,many,TRBD2,TRBV20-1,CSARDWGGNYNEQFF,TGCAGTGCTAGAGATTGGGGAGGGAACTACAATGAGCAGTTCTTC
15,TRBJ2-1,-,-,TRBV11-2,CASSGFAGGGNEQFF,TGTGCCAGCAGTGGTTTCGCCGGGGGAGGCAATGAGCAGTTCTTC
13,TRBJ2-5,many,TRBD2,TRBV6-2/TRBV6-3,CASRLAGGETQYF,TGTGCCAGCAGATTAGCGGGGGGTGAGACCCAGTACTTC
17,TRBJ2-3,-,TRBD2,TRBV20-1,CSARGTSGAQRTDTQYF,TGCAGTGCTCGCGGGACTAGCGGGGCCCAACGCACAGATACGCAGTATTTT
14,TRBJ2-3,-,-,TRBV20-1,CSARRQGSTDTQYF,TGCAGTGCTAGACGGCAGGGGTCGACAGATACGCAGTATTTT
18,TRBJ2-3,-,TRBD2,TRBV7-2,CASSLAGLAGGITDTQYF,TGTGCCAGCAGCTTAGCAGGACTAGCGGGGGGAATCACAGATACGCAGTATTTT
15,TRBJ2-7,many,-,TRBV6-5,CASRSSGGSSYEQYF,TGTGCCAGCAGGAGCTCCGGCGGCTCTAGCTACGAGCAGTACTTC
17,TRBJ2-5,-,-,TRBV4-3,CASSQDHKLPEQETQYF,TGCGCCAGCAGCCAAGACCACAAACTGCCAGAACAAGAGACCCAGTACTTC
14,TRBJ1-6,few,TRBD1,TRBV7-9,CASTSGGGPSPLHF,TGTGCCAGCACCTCAGGGGGGGGGCCTTCACCCCTCCACTTT